Below, 27 T cell receptor beta chains from the same sample are listed, as sequenced in a study of CD8+CD57+ T cells in acquired aplastic anemia. Profiles of TCR beta VDJ and CDR3 were generated from a genomic DNA template. Each CDR3 protein is one row after TCRdb ran MiXCR on the reads. Of about 160,000 distinct CDR3 sequences listed, about 45% are singletons. Patients chosen for sequencing had shown CD8+CD57+ cell expansion by flow cytometry. Sequenced: sorted CD4+, CD8+, or CD8+CD57+ T cells (not recorded which) from PBMCs. The receptors originated from a human donor with aplastic anemia.

This clonotype was picked up a small number of times. J is TRBJ2-7 and V is TRBV4-2; D uncertain. The CDR3 loop spans 12 amino acids. With 5 bases removed from V and 3 bases from J, the gap between germline ends came to 8 bases. Germline assignment: CDR1 LGHNA and CDR2 YNFKEQ. CDR3 DNA: TGTGCCAGCAGCGTCGGAGTCTACGAGCAGTACTTC. It encodes CASSVGVYEQYF.

This clonotype was picked up many times. The V and J genes are TRBV19 and TRBJ2-1; D unresolved. Trimming left V 1 base short and J 2 bases short, with 6 bases between. CDR1 is LNHDA, CDR2 SQIVND, per germline (reference sequence). The length of the CDR3 is 14 residues. The CDR3 nucleotides read TGTGCCAGTAGTATAGTGGCGGCCTACAATGAGCAGTTCTTC. It translates to CASSIVAAYNEQFF.

This clonotype came up many times. CDR3 in DNA: TGTGCCAGCAGCCGAGGGTCCCCCTACAATGAGCAGTTCTTC. Residues: CASSRGSPYNEQFF. The chain is built from TRBV3-1 and TRBJ2-1, with TRBD2 as a possible D gene (5 bases). This CDR3 comprises 14 residues. Trimming left V 4 bases short and J 2 bases short, with 9 bases between. Germline V gene lookup returns CDR1 LGHDT and CDR2 YNNKEL (reference sequence).

This clonotype was seen ten or more times. The chain links TRBV5-8 to TRBJ2-5; a weak D match, TRBD2 (5 bases). The germline V and J ends were trimmed by 4 bases and 1 base, with 11 bases remaining between them. Germline CDR1 and CDR2: SGHTS and YDEGEE. There are 14 residues in the CDR3. The CDR3 is CASSPHAGQETQYF. For the CDR3, the DNA is TGTGCCAGCAGCCCCCATGCGGGCCAAGAGACCCAGTACTTC.

This chain links TRBV6-1 with TRBJ2-1; D unresolved. This CDR3 has 16 amino acids. The V end lost 7 bases, the J end lost 0 bases, and 16 bases lay between the germline ends. CDR1 and CDR2 (germline): MNHNS, SASEGT. In nucleotides, the CDR3 is TGTGCCAGCACTGCCCGGCTGCTGAGCTCCTACAATGAGCAGTTCTTC. This sequence encodes CASTARLLSSYNEQFF.

In this sample, this clonotype turned up many times. This sequence joins TRBV7-2 and TRBJ2-7; D gene unclear. V was trimmed by 4 bases and J by 3 bases, leaving 16 bases between them. CDR1 SGHTA and CDR2 FQGNSA come from the germline V gene. The CDR3 is 15 amino acids. The CDR3 reads CASSYKTGFDYEQYF. Here the CDR3 DNA reads TGTGCCAGCAGCTACAAGACCGGTTTTGACTACGAGCAGTACTTC.

There are many counts of this clonotype. The chain carries TRBV7-9 and TRBJ1-4, with 9 bases aligning to TRBD1. Germline V lookup: CDR1 SEHNR, CDR2 FQNEAQ (reference sequence). The CDR3 has 16 residues. Trimming removed 5 bases from V and 8 bases from J; junction bases left unmatched: 12. The CDR3 here is CASSQYRGQGREKLFF. CDR3 in DNA: TGTGCCAGCAGCCAATATCGGGGACAGGGACGCGAAAAACTGTTTTTT. Combining the CDR3 with reference TRBV7-9 and TRBJ1-4 gives the whole variable domain DTGVSQNPRHKITKRGQNVTFRCDPISEHNRLYWYRQTLGQGPEFLTYFQNEAQLEKSRLLSDRFSAERPKGSFSTLEIQRTEQGDSAMYLCASSQYRGQGREKLFFGSGTQLSVL.

The rearrangement uses TRBV2 and TRBJ2-7; D call uncertain. This CDR3 comprises 12 residues. V lost 6 bases, J lost 2 bases, and 8 bases lay in between. The V gene's germline CDR1 is SNHLY and CDR2 FYNNEI. In DNA, the CDR3 is TGTGCCAGCAGGATAGGAACCTACGAGCAGTACTTC. Translated, it gives CASRIGTYEQYF.

As to this clonotype: One end of the junction does not line up with germline, which may come from a read error. The rearrangement uses TRBV20-1 and TRBJ1-1; D not certain. The CDR3 has 8 amino acids. CDR1 and CDR2 from the germline V gene are DFQATT and SNEGSKA (reference sequence). DNA for the CDR3: TGCAGTGCTACGCCCTCGGCTTTT. Amino acid sequence: CSATPSAF.

The chain uses TRBV11-1 and TRBJ2-7, with 8 positions matching TRBD1. The trim removed 0 bases at V and 2 bases at J, leaving 6 bases unmatched. Germline V gives CDR1 SGHAT, CDR2 FQDESV (reference sequence). The CDR3 extends over 16 amino acids. The CDR3 is CASSLALGTGTYEQYF. Written as DNA, the CDR3 is TGTGCCAGCAGCTTAGCCCTTGGGACAGGTACCTACGAGCAGTACTTC.

The chain is built from TRBV2 and TRBJ1-5; D not resolved. V was clipped by 2 bases and J by 7 bases, with 12 bases between them. The germline gives CDR1 SNHLY, CDR2 FYNNEI. The CDR3 is made up of 14 amino acids. Here the CDR3 reads CASSELEGIQPQHF. The CDR3 DNA reads as TGTGCCAGCAGTGAACTTGAGGGAATACAGCCCCAGCATTTT. Full variable domain (outside the CDR3, taken from reference TRBV2 and TRBJ1-5): EPEVTQTPSHQVTQMGQEVILRCVPISNHLYFYWYRQILGQKVEFLVSFYNNEISEKSEIFDDQFSVERPDGSNFTLKIRSTKLEDSAMYFCASSELEGIQPQHFGDGTRLSIL.

This sequence joins TRBV15 and TRBJ2-7; D gene uncertain. The V end was cut by 2 bases, the J end by 0 bases, with 11 bases between. The CDR3 runs to 15 residues. From germline, CDR1 is LNHNV and CDR2 YYDKDF (reference sequence). CDR3 sequence (DNA): TGTGCCACCAGCAGAAGGGCGGCGAGCTCCTACGAGCAGTACTTC. It yields the protein CATSRRAASSYEQYF. The full variable domain, rest sourced from reference TRBV15 and TRBJ2-7, is DAMVIQNPRYQVTQFGKPVTLSCSQTLNHNVMYWYQQKSSQAPKLLFHYYDKDFNNEADTPDNFQSRRPNTSFCFLDIRSPGLGDTAMYLCATSRRAASSYEQYFGPGTRLTVT.

CDR3 sequence reads: CASSFPRIGANVLTF. CDR3 in DNA: TGTGCCAGCAGTTTCCCCAGGATTGGGGCCAACGTCCTGACTTTC. V and J are TRBV12-3 or TRBV12-4 and TRBJ2-6; no definite D call. There are 15 residues in the CDR3. With 3 bases removed from V and 3 bases from J, the gap between germline ends came to 9 bases.

In nucleotides, the CDR3 is TGTGCCAGCAGCGTAGTATGGGCAGGCACGATGAACACTGAAGCTTTCTTT. This translates into CASSVVWAGTMNTEAFF. The gene calls are TRBV9 and TRBJ1-1; D call uncertain. Trimming removed 0 bases at V and 0 bases at J, with 15 bases between. This CDR3 is 17 amino acids long. Germline V gene lookup returns CDR1 SGDLS and CDR2 YYNGEE.

This chain joins TRBV2 and TRBJ2-7; unclear D gene. The CDR3 runs to 13 residues. Germline V CDR1 and CDR2: SNHLY, FYNNEI. V dropped 5 bases and J dropped 3 bases, with 11 bases sitting between them. This chain's CDR3 is CASSYFGGYEQYF. The CDR3 bases are TGTGCCAGCAGTTACTTTGGCGGCTACGAGCAGTACTTC.

V gene TRBV20-1 combines with J gene TRBJ2-1; 8 nucleotides agree with TRBD2. In germline, CDR1 is DFQATT, CDR2 SNEGSKA (reference sequence). The CDR3 contains 16 residues. With V trimmed by 3 bases and J by 0 bases, 7 bases remained unmatched. The CDR3 is CSASRAGGSSYNEQFF. The CDR3 DNA reads TGCAGTGCTAGTCGGGCGGGAGGTAGCTCCTACAATGAGCAGTTCTTC.

As for this clonotype: This could be a read error, since a much larger clone is one nucleotide away. This chain connects TRBV6-1 to TRBJ1-4; 7 bases line up with TRBD1. Trimming took 10 bases from V and 6 from J; bases not matched to a gene: 11. Germline V gene sequence: CDR1 MNHNS, CDR2 SASEGT. This CDR3 has 14 amino acids. In DNA form, the CDR3 reads TGTGCCATCAGAGGACAGGCTGGACATGAAAAACTGTTTTTT. The encoded protein is CAIRGQAGHEKLFF.

The DNA of the CDR3 is TGTGCCAGCAAGTTAGAGACCCAGTACTTC. Amino acids: CASKLETQYF. The genes are TRBV25-1 and TRBJ2-5; D is unresolved. Deletions cut 7 bases from V and 4 bases from J, with 4 bases between. The CDR3 covers 10 residues. Germline V gene data show CDR1 as MGHDK and CDR2 as SYGVNS.

The J gene is TRBJ2-3, the V gene TRBV20-1, with TRBD2 identical over 13 bases. V lost 6 bases to trimming and J lost 2 bases; unmatched junction nucleotides: 5. CDR3 size: 15 residues. CDR1 DFQATT and CDR2 SNEGSKA come from the germline V gene (reference sequence). The CDR3 loop is CSATGLAGLTDTQYF. CDR3 coding DNA: TGCAGTGCAACGGGACTAGCGGGACTCACAGATACGCAGTATTTT.

The chain has TRBV24-1 and TRBJ2-5, with D unresolved. Germline V lookup: CDR1 KGHDR, CDR2 SFDVKD. The CDR3 extends over 14 amino acids. V shed 4 bases and J shed 1 base, with 9 bases lying between them. This CDR3 is CATSDPNSQETQYF. CDR3 sequence (DNA): TGTGCCACCAGTGACCCTAACTCCCAAGAGACCCAGTACTTC.

This clonotype was seen a handful of times. The genes are TRBV28 and TRBJ2-7, with 11 bases that match TRBD2. The germline V gene has CDR1 MDHEN and CDR2 SYDVKM. V shed 6 bases, J shed 5 bases, and the junction held 12 bases outside the gene matches. The CDR3 loop spans 16 amino acids. The CDR3 protein is CASRPTSGRRSDEQYF. As DNA, the CDR3 is TGTGCCAGCAGGCCTACTAGCGGGAGACGGTCCGACGAGCAGTACTTC.

This clonotype was observed many times. The chain recombines TRBV11-3 with TRBJ1-1; D remains unclear. Germline loops: CDR1 SGHNT, CDR2 YENEEA. This CDR3 region has 14 residues. V dropped 3 bases and J dropped 0 bases, with 8 bases sitting between them. CDR3 DNA: TGTGCCAGCAGCTTGGGGAACCTGAACACTGAAGCTTTCTTT. This codes for CASSLGNLNTEAFF.

The sample holds one count of this clonotype. This may arise from a read error, as a much more abundant clone is one base away. The chain recombines TRBV2 with TRBJ1-1; 11 bases agree with TRBD1. Germline CDR1 is SNHLY and CDR2 is FYNNEI. The CDR3 is 19 amino acids. CDR3 DNA sequence: TGTGCCAGCAGTGAAGTCTTTCCCGGGACAGGGGGTCCGAACGCTGAAGCTTTCTTT. As protein: CASSEVFPGTGGPNAEAFF.

Many counts were recorded for this clonotype. The CDR3 reads CASSYPGTYEQYF. DNA for the CDR3: TGTGCCAGCAGTTACCCCGGGACCTACGAGCAGTACTTC. V and J are TRBV6-5 and TRBJ2-7; TRBD2 might be the D (5 bases). The length of the CDR3 is 13 residues. V lost 2 bases, J lost 2 bases, and 7 bases lay in between. Germline V gene sequence: CDR1 MNHEY, CDR2 SVGAGI.

This clonotype has more than one count but fewer than ten. Given a much more abundant clone one base away, this may be a read error. The J gene is TRBJ1-1, the V gene TRBV5-1; no firm D call. Germline lookup yields CDR1 SGHRS and CDR2 YFSETQ. This CDR3 has 13 amino acids. CDR3 DNA sequence: TGCGCCAGCAGCTTGGAGGCGAACGCTGAAGCTTTCTTT. It encodes CASSLEANAEAFF.

The chain carries TRBV10-3 and TRBJ1-6; a weak D match, TRBD1 (6 bases). V lost 3 bases and J 7 bases, leaving 13 bases between the germline ends. CDR3 length: 15 residues. Germline V lookup: CDR1 ENHRY, CDR2 SYGVKD. The CDR3 protein is CAISDRTAGNSPLHF. CDR3 DNA sequence: TGTGCCATCAGTGATCGGACAGCAGGAAATTCACCCCTCCACTTT.

This clonotype occurred many times. The V gene is TRBV20-1, the J gene TRBJ2-1; 13 positions agree with TRBD2. V was pared by 4 bases and J by 8 bases, with 2 bases of the junction left unmatched. The CDR3 covers 13 residues. Looked up from germline, CDR1 is DFQATT and CDR2 is SNEGSKA (reference sequence). The CDR3 spells CSAKGLAGDEQFF. The CDR3 region has the DNA TGCAGTGCTAAAGGACTAGCGGGAGATGAGCAGTTCTTC.